One sample yielded the 8 T cell receptor beta chains listed below, sequenced in a study of spatial heterogeneity in lung cancer. TCRdb analysed the 5' RACE reads with MiXCR anew, one entry per CDR3 protein. The sample holds more than 80,000 distinct CDR3 sequences, 10% to 15% seen once. Described time point: sample taken at primary tumor resection. Sequencing of whole RNA from tumor, nontumor lung or frozen PBMC involved no sorting. The starting material was PBMCs, obtained at surgery. The receptors stem from a male donor with early-stage non-small cell lung cancer.

This clonotype turned up a few times. V gene TRBV7-8 combines with J gene TRBJ2-5, with 8 bases that match TRBD1. V was pared by 1 base and J by 2 bases, with 3 bases of the junction left unmatched. The CDR3 runs 15 residues. Looked up from germline, CDR1 is SGHVS and CDR2 is FQNEAQ. The CDR3 spells CASSLGTGIQETQYF. For the CDR3, the DNA is TGTGCCAGCAGCTTAGGGACAGGGATACAAGAGACCCAGTACTTC.

The table lists this clonotype with a few counts. This sequence joins TRBV29-1 and TRBJ2-7; the D call may be TRBD1 or TRBD2 (6 bases each). V gave up 4 bases and J gave up 6 bases, with 10 bases separating them. Germline assignment: CDR1 SQVTM and CDR2 ANQGSEA. CDR3 length equals 11 residues. CDR3 sequence (DNA): TGCAGCGTTGCCGGGGGCGGCGAGCAGTACTTC. This translates into CSVAGGGEQYF.

This rearrangement joins TRBV9 to TRBJ1-2; the D is unclear. Trimming shortened V by 0 bases and J by 6 bases, and 15 bases separated the two germline ends. Germline-derived CDR1 and CDR2 are SGDLS and YYNGEE. The CDR3 has 15 residues. This CDR3 reads CASSVGGSIPHGYTF. CDR3 sequence (DNA): TGTGCCAGCAGCGTAGGAGGCTCTATCCCCCATGGCTACACCTTC.

The rearrangement joins TRBV5-8 to TRBJ2-4; D unclear. The V gene lost 1 base and the J gene lost 9 bases, with 8 bases spanning the gap. Germline values: CDR1 SGHTS, CDR2 YDEGEE. This CDR3 has 12 amino acids. The CDR3 spells CASSLLHGIQYF. The CDR3 nucleotides are TGTGCCAGCAGCTTGCTTCACGGCATTCAGTACTTC.

This clonotype appeared a few times. The genes are TRBV6-5 and TRBJ2-7; the match to TRBD2 covers 12 bases. Looked up from germline, CDR1 is MNHEY and CDR2 is SVGAGI. V lost 5 bases to trimming and J lost 2 bases; unmatched junction nucleotides: 10. The CDR3 runs 17 residues. CDR3 DNA sequence: TGTGCCAGCAGTCCCGCCAGACTAGCGGGAGTTCCCTACGAGCAGTACTTC. Encoded protein: CASSPARLAGVPYEQYF.

In its sample, this clonotype was seen many times. The chain links TRBV29-1 to TRBJ2-2; D not resolved. V was cut by 6 bases and J by 4 bases, with 15 bases left in between. Germline V gene lookup returns CDR1 SQVTM and CDR2 ANQGSEA. The CDR3 runs 14 residues. The CDR3 DNA is TGCAGCGTGGGCGGCCCGTGGGGCACCGGGGAGCTGTTTTTT. It specifies CSVGGPWGTGELFF.

In this sample, this clonotype turned up a few times. The chain couples TRBV4-3 to TRBJ1-4; perhaps TRBD1 as D (5 bases). Germline V lookup: CDR1 LGHNA, CDR2 YSLEER. With 6 bases removed from V and 3 bases from J, the gap between germline ends came to 17 bases. The CDR3 length is 16 residues. CDR3 coding DNA: TGCGCCAGCAGAAGAGGAGGGGCAAGGGCTAATGAAAAACTGTTTTTT. Its translation: CASRRGGARANEKLFF.

At least ten counts were recorded for this clonotype. The chain has TRBV6-4 and TRBJ2-3; TRBD1 is a possible D gene (5 bases). V lost 6 bases and J lost 4, with 11 bases in between. There are 13 residues in the CDR3. Germline CDR1 reads MRHNA; CDR2 reads SNTAGT. CDR3 in amino acids: CASSLQGSDTQYF. The CDR3 DNA reads as TGTGCCAGCAGCCTCCAGGGTTCAGATACGCAGTATTTT.